Here is one T cell receptor (beta chain) with its context. What it recognizes is unknown. The V segment lost 3 bases and the J segment 10 bases; nucleotides outside the gene matches: 6. The length of the CDR3 is 14 residues. CDR1 SGDLS and CDR2 YYNGEE come from the germline V gene. The data are from a study of cytomegalovirus exposure and HLA in healthy donors. The study, taken as a whole, reports: Researchers reported in a later analysis that a missense DCLRE1C variant was tied to TCR beta V- and J-gene trimming. Immune exposure data for these donors was limited to CMV serostatus. Links to common viral pathogens appeared, in a later analysis, for several of the most significant clusters. Analyzed later, association rates of TCRs varied across HLA loci, with DRB1 most and HLA-C fewest.

Primers included in the PCR were 60 Vbeta and 13 Jbeta primers. Only in-frame clones appear in the TCRdb table, and some are missing; sequencing was by immunoSEQ multiplex PCR. The sample lists about 96,000 clones, roughly 74% seen once, with 2.5% to 3.5% in the top ten. The V and J genes are TRBV9 and TRBJ1-6; 8 bases agree with TRBD1. The receptor comes from a female donor in good health and CMV-seropositive. Material: PBMCs. The CDR3 DNA reads TGTGCCAGCAGCGCTGACAGGGGAGGATCACCCCTCCACTTT. Translating it yields CASSADRGGSPLHF.